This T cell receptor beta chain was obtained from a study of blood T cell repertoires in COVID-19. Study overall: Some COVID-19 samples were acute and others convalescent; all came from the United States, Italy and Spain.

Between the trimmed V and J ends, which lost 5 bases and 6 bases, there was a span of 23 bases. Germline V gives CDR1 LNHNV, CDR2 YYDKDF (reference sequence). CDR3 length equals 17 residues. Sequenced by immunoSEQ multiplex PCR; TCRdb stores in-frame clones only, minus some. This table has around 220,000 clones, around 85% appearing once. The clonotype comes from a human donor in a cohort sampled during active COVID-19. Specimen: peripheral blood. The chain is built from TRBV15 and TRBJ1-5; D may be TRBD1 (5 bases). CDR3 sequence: CATSGPQAGRIGQPQHF. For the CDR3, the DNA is TGTGCCACCAGCGGACCCCAGGCGGGGCGGATCGGTCAGCCCCAGCATTTT.